This record covers a single T cell receptor (beta chain). Which antigen it targets is not known. The DNA is omitted, as the CDR3 cannot be located on it reliably, and the CDR3 follows TCRdb's listing. The data stem from a study of beta chain features in type 1 diabetes (dated by TCRdb to the late 2010s). Background on the whole study: No differences in mean age, gender distribution, total cell number or subset yield were found between patients and healthy donors. Across all samples, about 110 million sorted cells were examined, and cell number per subset correlated strongly with RNA yield. In the study, TCRB repertoires of sorted circulating CD4+ T cell subsets from recently diagnosed type 1 diabetes patients were compared with those of matched healthy donors. Whereas all 30 or so donors provided naive and central memory subsets, regulatory and stem cell-like memory subsets were isolated from just 8 patients and about eight healthy donors. Paper-wide results and their limitations: Because cDNA was sequenced instead of genomic DNA, activated cells with high expression could be over-represented, although the groups did not differ in activation or CD3 levels. Type 1 diabetes patients showed a moderate but significant shortening of TCRB CDR3 length in all four CD4+ subsets. PCR might favor shorter templates, but patient and control samples were amplified and corrected together, so any skew would affect both groups equally. Only small numbers of individuals were included in the HLA sub-analyses, which left unresolved whether HLA type had any influence on TCRB rearrangement. The naive, central memory and regulatory TCRB repertoires appeared to resemble one another more closely among patients than among healthy donors. At VDJ recombination sites, patients with type 1 diabetes made fewer insertions and deleted more nucleotides, a pattern implying thymic rearrangement abnormalities.

From each donor, a single peripheral blood sample of about 100 mL on average was drawn into heparinised tubes. Naive, central memory, regulatory and stem cell-like memory CD4+ T cells were sorted on a BD FACSAria II using a panel including CD45RO, CCR7, CD25, CD127, CD95 and CD27. A purity above 98% was achieved for all sorted populations. PBMCs were isolated immediately by Lymphoprep density gradient centrifugation and stained directly without culture. So that batch effects would be minimized, each experiment stained and sorted samples in pairs, pairing one healthy donor with one patient. All of the isolated RNA was reverse transcribed with the High Capacity cDNA Reverse Transcription Kit, so expressed TCRB transcripts were sequenced. Deep immunoSEQ sequencing was performed on naive, central memory and regulatory T cell samples, with an average of around 3.4 million total reads per sample. Sorted cells were lysed in RLT buffer, and RNA was extracted using DNase-treated RNeasy Micro or Mini kits according to cell number. To prevent cross-contamination, each cell subset was processed individually, whereas patient and healthy donor samples were processed jointly. TCRB sequences were amplified from cDNA with the immunoSEQ multiplex PCR, producing 87-bp fragments spanning the CDR3 region. Sequencing of the amplicons was done on the Illumina HiSeq platform. Turning to the authors' computational methods: PCR bias was corrected computationally using synthetic template baselines, and reads within Hamming distance 2 were collapsed, with unmergeable singletons discarded. Reads were aligned to IMGT to assign V, D and J genes, CDR3 length, and insertions or deletions at six rearrangement sites. Within each subset, clonotype counts were normalized to the number of sorted cells before true diversity and Gini coefficients were calculated with the tcR R package. The overlap coefficient, calculated on TCRB nucleotide sequences, was used to measure repertoire sharing. Out-of-frame TCRB sequences from naive cells were analyzed as a proxy for the pre-selection repertoire. TCRdb obtained this table from immuneACCESS and retained in-frame rearrangements with V and J assigned. These tables miss some clones; where compared with another copy, unresolved V genes account for less than half of the shortfall, and the remainder is unexplained. V, J and clone size were drawn from that table, and D and trimming were deduced from the DNA. For this sample there are about 740,000 clones; 10% to 15% appear just once. 0.02% to 0.025% of the sample is taken by the ten largest.

The CDR3 has 14 amino acids, counting the end cysteine and phenylalanine. CDR1 and CDR2 are drawn from the germline V gene: SGHTA, FQGNSA. This sequence was found in a man between 18 and 35 years old with type 1 diabetes. The chain is assembled from TRBV7-2 and TRBJ2-3; the listed D gene, TRBD1, was not tested against the DNA. Input material: naive CD4+ T cells from blood. The cell subset or site label, read with the paper, signifies: true naive CD4+ T cells. The encoded CDR3 is CASSLWGPGTGLYF.